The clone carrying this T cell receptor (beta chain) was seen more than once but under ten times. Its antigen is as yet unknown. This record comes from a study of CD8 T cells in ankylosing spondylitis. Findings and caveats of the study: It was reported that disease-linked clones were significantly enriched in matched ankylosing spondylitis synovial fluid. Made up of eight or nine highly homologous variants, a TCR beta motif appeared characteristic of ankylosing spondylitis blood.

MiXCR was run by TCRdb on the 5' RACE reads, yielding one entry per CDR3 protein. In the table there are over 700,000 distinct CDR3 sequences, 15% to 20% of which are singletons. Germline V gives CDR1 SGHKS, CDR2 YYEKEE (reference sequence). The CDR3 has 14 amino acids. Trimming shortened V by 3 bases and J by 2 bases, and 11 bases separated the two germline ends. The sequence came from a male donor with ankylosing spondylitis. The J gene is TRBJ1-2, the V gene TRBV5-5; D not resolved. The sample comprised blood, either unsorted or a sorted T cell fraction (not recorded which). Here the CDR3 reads CASSSPGHNYGYTF. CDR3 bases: TGTGCCAGCAGCTCCCCAGGCCACAACTATGGCTACACCTTC. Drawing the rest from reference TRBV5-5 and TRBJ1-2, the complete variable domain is DAGVTQSPTHLIKTRGQQVTLRCSPISGHKSVSWYQQVLGQGPQFIFQYYEKEERGRGNFPDRFSARQFPNYSSELNVNALLLGDSALYLCASSSPGHNYGYTFGSGTRLTVV.